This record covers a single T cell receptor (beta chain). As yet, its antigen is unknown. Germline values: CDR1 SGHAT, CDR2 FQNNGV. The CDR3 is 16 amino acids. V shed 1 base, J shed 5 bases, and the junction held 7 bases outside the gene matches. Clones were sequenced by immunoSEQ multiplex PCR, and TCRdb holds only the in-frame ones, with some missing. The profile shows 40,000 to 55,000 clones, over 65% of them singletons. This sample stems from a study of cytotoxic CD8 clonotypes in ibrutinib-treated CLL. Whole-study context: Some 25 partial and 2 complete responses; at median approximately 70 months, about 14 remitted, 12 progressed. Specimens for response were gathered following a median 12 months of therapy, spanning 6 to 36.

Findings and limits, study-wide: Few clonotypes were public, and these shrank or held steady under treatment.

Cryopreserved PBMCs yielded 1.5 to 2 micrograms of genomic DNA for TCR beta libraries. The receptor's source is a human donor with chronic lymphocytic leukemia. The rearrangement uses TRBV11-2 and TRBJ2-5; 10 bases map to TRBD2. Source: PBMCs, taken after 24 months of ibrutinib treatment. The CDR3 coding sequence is TGTGCCAGCAGCTTAGGGGCTAGCGGGAGTCGGGAGACCCAGTACTTC. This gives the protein CASSLGASGSRETQYF.